This TCR beta chain appears in the sequencing data of a study of blood T cell repertoires in COVID-19. Assay used: immunoSEQ multiplex PCR; TCRdb lists only in-frame clones, some missing. This table holds some 240,000 clones, roughly 76% found once. Those enrolled in Seattle joined during active infection and were followed longitudinally afterward. Germline V CDR1 and CDR2: KGHSY, FQNENV. V was pared by 4 bases and J by 0 bases, with 6 bases between. The CDR3 length is 13 residues. The clonotype comes from a woman of 80 years or more with COVID-19, enrolled during active disease. The V and J genes are TRBV16 and TRBJ1-1; the D gene is possibly TRBD1 (5 bases). Source material: peripheral blood. The DNA for the CDR3 is TGTGCCAGCAGCCGACAGTTGAACACTGAAGCTTTCTTT. It encodes CASSRQLNTEAFF. Full variable domain (rest looked up from reference TRBV16 and TRBJ1-1): GEEVAQTPKHLVRGEGQKAKLYCAPIKGHSYVFWYQQVLKNEFKFLISFQNENVFDETGMPKERFSAKCLPNSPCSLEIQATKLEDSAVYFCASSRQLNTEAFFGQGTRLTVV.